The 6 T cell receptor beta chains below all came from one sample that was sequenced in a study of blood T cell repertoires in COVID-19. The repertoire was sequenced with immunoSEQ multiplex PCR; TCRdb's copy has only in-frame clones and lacks some. Here the sample spans 200,000 to 250,000 clones, roughly 84% being singletons. Sequencing used peripheral blood. Every receptor here comes from a man aged 30 to 39 with active or convalescent COVID-19.

J is TRBJ2-1 and V is TRBV6-5, with D hard to call. CDR1 and CDR2 (germline): MNHEY, SVGAGI. Deletions cut 7 bases from V and 4 bases from J, with 11 bases between. The CDR3 runs 13 residues. The CDR3 sequence is CASTLAGYNEQFF. CDR3 DNA: TGTGCCAGCACCTTAGCCGGGTACAATGAGCAGTTCTTC.

The CDR3 reads CASSTWEAGADTQYF. In DNA form, the CDR3 reads TGTGCCAGCAGCACGTGGGAAGCGGGGGCAGATACGCAGTATTTT. The V and J genes are TRBV13 and TRBJ2-3; 8 nucleotides align to TRBD2. The CDR3 has 15 amino acids. Germline trimming cut 5 bases from V and 4 bases from J; bases unmatched to any gene: 8. Germline V gene lookup returns CDR1 PRHDT and CDR2 FYEKMQ (reference sequence).

The chain combines TRBV4-3 with TRBJ2-1; TRBD2 matches 11 bases. V lost 1 base to trimming and J lost 8 bases; unmatched junction nucleotides: 4. The CDR3 has 15 residues. Germline V CDR1 and CDR2: LGHNA, YSLEER. As DNA, the CDR3 is TGCGCCAGCAGCCAAGTACTAGCGGGAGTAGATGAGCAGTTCTTC. Amino acid sequence: CASSQVLAGVDEQFF.

The rearrangement links TRBV27 to TRBJ2-1, with TRBD2 matching 7 bases. The CDR3 has 14 amino acids. V lost 3 bases to trimming and J lost 10 bases; unmatched junction nucleotides: 9. CDR1 and CDR2 (germline): MNHEY, SMNVEV (reference sequence). CDR3 amino acids: CASSLVGGRQEQFF. DNA of the CDR3: TGTGCCAGCAGTTTGGTGGGAGGGCGTCAGGAGCAGTTCTTC.

This sequence joins TRBV9 and TRBJ2-1; D perhaps matches TRBD2 (6 bases). The V and J ends lost 4 bases and 7 bases respectively, with 21 bases between them. Per the germline V gene, CDR1 is SGDLS and CDR2 is YYNGEE. The CDR3 is 16 residues long. The CDR3, as DNA: TGTGCCAGCAGCCCACGTCTGCTGGGGGGTGCGAATGAGCAGTTCTTC. Residues: CASSPRLLGGANEQFF.

This sequence joins TRBV5-4 and TRBJ2-2; 12 positions match TRBD1. CDR1 and CDR2 (germline): SGHNT, YYREEE (reference sequence). The CDR3 covers 17 residues. V lost 1 base and J lost 5; bases outside the gene matches: 6. The DNA for the CDR3 is TGTGCCAGCAGCTTGCCGGGACAGGGGGCTCAGACCGGGGAGCTGTTTTTT. Protein product: CASSLPGQGAQTGELFF.